Included here is one T cell receptor beta chain sequence, with context. The data originate from a study of CD8 T cells in Susac syndrome. High-throughput TCR beta sequencing covered peripheral CD8+ and CD4+ T cells. The diagnostic criteria for definite or probable disease, as recently defined, were met by the patients with Susac syndrome. With random hexamers, about 0.45 to 1 ug RNA was reverse transcribed. TCRdb recomputed calls from the immunoSEQ multiplex PCR reads with MiXCR, one row per CDR3 protein. The repertoire includes approximately 87,000 distinct CDR3 sequences, around 96% of them detected once, and more than 0.35% sits in the top ten. The CDR3 is made up of 14 amino acids. Germline CDR1 is SGDLS and CDR2 is YYNGEE. V dropped 4 bases and J dropped 3 bases, with 13 bases sitting between them.

This receptor was obtained from a human donor with Susac syndrome. The sequenced material came from CD8+ T cells from PBMCs. This chain connects TRBV9 to TRBJ2-5, with D perhaps matching TRBD2 (6 bases). The DNA for the CDR3 is TGTGCCAGCAGCCCTCCTTGGGGGGAAGAGACCCAGTACTTC. Translation: CASSPPWGEETQYF.